This T cell receptor (beta chain) was captured by sequencing in a study of high-grade serous ovarian cancer treatment subgroups. Study information: Mean per sample: approximately 13,000 reads, around 7,100 unique TCR beta rearrangements.

Tumor tissue was taken before any definitive surgery or chemotherapy was given. The study, taken as a whole, reports: Spatial context was lost because tumors were sequenced in bulk. Same-patient tumor repertoires overlapped at roughly 0.1 to 0.85; different patients barely overlapped. TCR relatedness rose with neoantigen level and trended with mutation load.

Clones were sequenced by immunoSEQ multiplex PCR, and TCRdb holds only the in-frame ones, with some missing. The sample holds roughly 10,000 clones, 75% to 90% seen once. Points on this clone: Its target is unknown.

Trimming stripped 7 bases from V and 6 bases from J, with 9 bases between. Germline V gives CDR1 MNHEY, CDR2 SMNVEV (reference sequence). The CDR3 length is 12 residues. The sequence came from a human donor with high-grade serous ovarian cancer. The specimen was tumor tissue. The rearrangement joins TRBV27 to TRBJ2-2; D may be TRBD1 or TRBD2 (5 bases each). CDR3 nucleotides: TGTGCCAGCAACTCGGGGCCCGGGGAGCTGTTTTTT. Translation gives CASNSGPGELFF.